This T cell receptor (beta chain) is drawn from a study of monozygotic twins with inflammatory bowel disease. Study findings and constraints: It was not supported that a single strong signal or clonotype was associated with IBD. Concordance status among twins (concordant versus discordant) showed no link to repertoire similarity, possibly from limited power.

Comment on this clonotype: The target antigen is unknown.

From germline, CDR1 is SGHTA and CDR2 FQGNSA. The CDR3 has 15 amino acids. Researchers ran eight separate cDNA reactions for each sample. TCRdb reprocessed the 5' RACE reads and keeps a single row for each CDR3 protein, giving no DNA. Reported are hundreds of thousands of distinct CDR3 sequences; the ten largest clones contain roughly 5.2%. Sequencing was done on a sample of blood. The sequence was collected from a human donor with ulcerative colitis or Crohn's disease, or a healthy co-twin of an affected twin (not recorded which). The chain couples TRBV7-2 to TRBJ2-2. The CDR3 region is CASSPSGGTTGELFF.